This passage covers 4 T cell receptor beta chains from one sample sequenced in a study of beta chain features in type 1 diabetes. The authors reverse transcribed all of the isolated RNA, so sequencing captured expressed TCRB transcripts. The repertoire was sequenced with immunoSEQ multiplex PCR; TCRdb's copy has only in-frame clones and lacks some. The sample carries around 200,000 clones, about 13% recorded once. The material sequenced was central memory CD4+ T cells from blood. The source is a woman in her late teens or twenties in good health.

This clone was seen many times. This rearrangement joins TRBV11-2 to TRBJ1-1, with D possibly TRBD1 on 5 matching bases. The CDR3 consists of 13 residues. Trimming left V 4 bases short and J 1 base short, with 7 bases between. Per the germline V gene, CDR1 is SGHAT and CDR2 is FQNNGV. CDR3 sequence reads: CASSSTGNTEAFF. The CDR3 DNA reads TGTGCCAGCAGCTCAACAGGGAACACTGAAGCTTTCTTT.

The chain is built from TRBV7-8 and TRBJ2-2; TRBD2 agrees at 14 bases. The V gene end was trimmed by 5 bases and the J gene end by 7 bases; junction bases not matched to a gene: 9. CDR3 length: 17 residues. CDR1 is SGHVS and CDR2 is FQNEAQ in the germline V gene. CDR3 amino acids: CASSDSPGLAGVGELFF. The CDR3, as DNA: TGTGCCAGCAGCGACAGTCCGGGACTAGCGGGAGTCGGGGAGCTGTTTTTT.

CDR3 protein: CASTRDRVSEQYF. The CDR3 DNA reads TGTGCCAGCACCCGGGACAGGGTCAGCGAGCAGTACTTC. The V and J genes are TRBV5-4 and TRBJ2-7; 9 nucleotides align to TRBD1. The CDR3 runs to 13 residues. In germline, CDR1 is SGHNT, CDR2 YYREEE (reference sequence). V lost 6 bases, J lost 6 bases, and 7 bases stayed unmatched.

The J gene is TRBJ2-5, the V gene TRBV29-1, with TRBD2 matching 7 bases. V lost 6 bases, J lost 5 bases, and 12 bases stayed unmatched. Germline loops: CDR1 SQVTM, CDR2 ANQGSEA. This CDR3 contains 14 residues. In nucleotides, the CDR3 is TGCAGCGTACTCTCCCGTTGGGGGGGGGAGACCCAGTACTTC. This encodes CSVLSRWGGETQYF.